One sample yielded the 23 T cell receptor beta chains listed below, sequenced in a study of CD8+ T cells in alopecia areata. Markers including CD4, CD8alpha, NKG2D and NKG2ACE guided sorting of pooled cutaneous lymph node cells. Following extraction, RNA underwent reverse transcription to cDNA, which served as the sequencing template. TCRdb's copy holds only in-frame clones and misses some; the assay was immunoSEQ multiplex PCR. The record shows approximately 280,000 clones for this sample, with no singletons present. Specimen: CD4+ T cells sorted from a lymph node. The receptors here all came from a C3H/HeJ mouse with alopecia areata. MHC haplotype of the strain: H2-k.

For this clone: Gene names are the mouse ones. The read stops 4 residues short of the end of the CDR3; the missing end is completed from the germline J gene. The rearrangement uses TRBV13-2 and TRBJ2-2; tentative D call: TRBD1 (5 bases). The V gene lost 0 bases and the J gene lost 2 bases, with 8 bases spanning the gap. The CDR3 runs to 15 residues. The germline V gene encodes CDR1 NNHNN and CDR2 SYGAGS (reference sequence). The covered CDR3 bases are TGTGCCAGCGGTGATGCGAAGGGGAACACCGGG. Protein sequence: CASGDAKGNTG. From start to end, the CDR3 is CASGDAKGNTGQLYF.

This clone came up a few times. Gene names and germline refer to mouse. At the DNA level, this CDR3 is encoded by other sequences in the same sample as well. The chain's CDR3 is CASSIETGGYAEQFF. The part of the CDR3 DNA that was read is TGTGCCAGCAGTATAGAAACTGGGGGGTATGCT. The chain carries TRBV19 and TRBJ2-1; 9 positions agree with TRBD2. The read ends 4 residues shy of where the CDR3 ends; the end is completed using the germline J gene. V was pared by 0 bases and J by 4 bases, with 2 bases of the junction left unmatched. This CDR3 region has 15 residues. Germline V CDR1 and CDR2: FNHDT, SITEND (reference sequence).

This clone came up a few times. The germline and genes are mouse ones. Sequencing ends 4 residues short of the CDR3 end; the germline J gene provides the rest. This sequence joins TRBV13-1 and TRBJ2-5; 10 positions match TRBD1. There are 15 residues in the CDR3. Germline values: CDR1 NSHNY, CDR2 SYGAGN. CDR3 residues: CASSGPGQGKDTQYF. CDR3 DNA, as far as it was read: TGTGCCAGCAGTGGACCGGGACAGGGGAAAGAC.

With regard to this clone: Gene names and germline refer to mouse. The read ends 4 residues early relative to the CDR3; the germline J gene fills the gap. The chain employs TRBV13-1 and TRBJ1-1, with TRBD1 as a possible D gene (5 bases). V was shortened by 1 base and J by 4 bases, with 11 bases between the two germline ends. Germline CDR1 reads NSHNY; CDR2 reads SYGAGN. The CDR3 is 14 residues long. CDR3 protein: CASSDPRVGTEVFF. CDR3 bases read: TGTGCCAGCAGTGATCCCAGGGTAGGCACA.

In regard to this clone: Gene and germline names: mouse. The CDR3 is cut off 4 residues early in the read; its end comes from the germline J gene. The V call is TRBV13-1, the J call TRBJ1-2, with 7 positions matching TRBD1. This CDR3 spans 15 amino acids. The germline V gene encodes CDR1 NSHNY and CDR2 SYGAGN. Trimming cost V 0 bases and J 2 bases; bases outside gene matches: 4. Here the CDR3 reads CASSDDPGGNSDYTF. The DNA read from the CDR3 is TGTGCCAGCAGTGATGACCCAGGGGGGAACTCC.

This clone was observed many times. Gene names denote mouse genes. From the germline J gene comes the end of the CDR3, since the read stops 4 residues before it. The chain joins TRBV1 to TRBJ2-3, with unresolved D. The CDR3 has 15 amino acids. Germline loops: CDR1 NSQYPW, CDR2 LRSPGD (reference sequence). With 0 bases removed from V and 0 bases from J, the gap between germline ends came to 7 bases. The DNA read from the CDR3 is TGCACCTGCAGTGCAGACAGGAGGAGTGCAGAA. This sequence encodes CTCSADRRSAE. The complete CDR3 sequence is CTCSADRRSAETLYF.

As for this clone: Genes here carry mouse names. The CDR3 extends 4 residues past the end of the read, so its final part is completed from the germline J gene. This rearrangement joins TRBV13-3 to TRBJ2-2; TRBD2 matches at 7 bases. The CDR3 sequence is 14 residues long. V was clipped by 6 bases and J by 1 base; unmatched bases: 3. Germline V gives CDR1 NNHDY, CDR2 SYVADS. The DNA read from the CDR3 is TGTGCCAGCATATTGGGGGGAAACACCGGG. Amino acid sequence: CASILGGNTG. The whole CDR3 sequence reads CASILGGNTGQLYF.

This clone was seen only a few times. The gene names here belong to mouse. The read gets to within 4 residues of the CDR3 end, and the germline J gene fills in the rest. This chain connects TRBV1 to TRBJ1-1; D is perhaps TRBD1 (6 bases). In germline, CDR1 is NSQYPW, CDR2 LRSPGD (reference sequence). There are 12 residues in the CDR3. Incomplete CDR3 DNA: TGCACCTGCAGTGCACGGACAGCA. It codes for CTCSARTA. The CDR3 reads in full as CTCSARTAEVFF.

As regards this clone: Mouse names are used for the genes. The sequenced fragment ends 4 residues before the CDR3 boundary, so the rest is inferred from the germline J gene. Distinct nucleotide sequences in the sample also encode this CDR3. V usage is TRBV1 and J usage is TRBJ2-3; 8 bases line up with TRBD1. CDR1 and CDR2 (germline): NSQYPW, LRSPGD (reference sequence). Trimming at V came to 0 bases and at J to 4 bases, leaving 3 bases not matched to a gene. The CDR3 is 15 residues long. The CDR3 reads CTCSADRTGPETLYF. Incomplete CDR3 DNA: TGCACCTGCAGTGCAGATAGGACAGGGCCAGAA.

The table lists this clone with a few counts. The gene symbols are mouse symbols. The sample contains more than one DNA sequence encoding this CDR3. CDR3 protein: CASSDRGDAETLYF. Partial CDR3 DNA: TGTGCCAGCAGTGACAGGGGGGATGCAGAA. The gene calls are TRBV13-3 and TRBJ2-3; perhaps TRBD1 as D (7 bases). The read is 4 residues too short to cover the CDR3 end, so that end is filled in from the germline J gene. From germline, CDR1 is NNHDY and CDR2 SYVADS. Trimming shortened V by 2 bases and J by 2 bases, and 9 bases separated the two germline ends. The CDR3 has 14 amino acids.

The sample holds a few counts of this clone. Genes and germline are mouse. The read stops 3 residues short of the end of the CDR3; the missing end is completed from the germline J gene. This sample also contains other DNA sequences that code for the same CDR3. The rearrangement links TRBV19 to TRBJ1-6; 8 nucleotides line up with TRBD1. TRBJ1-6 is an ORF, and what it does is uncertain. Per germline, CDR1 FNHDT and CDR2 SITEND (reference sequence). This CDR3 comprises 15 residues. V was clipped by 1 base and J by 5 bases; unmatched bases: 2. CDR3 DNA, as far as it was read: TGTGCCAGCAGTATACAGGGGGCAGATAATTCGCCC. It yields the protein CASSIQGADNSP. The whole CDR3 region reads CASSIQGADNSPLYF.

For this clone: Mouse gene names apply. Coverage ceases 4 residues before the CDR3 finishes, and the germline J gene fills in the end. The V call is TRBV5, the J call TRBJ2-1; 7 bases fit TRBD1. CDR1 LGHNA and CDR2 YNLKQL come from the germline V gene (reference sequence). The CDR3 is 15 amino acids. Trimming took 3 bases from V and 3 from J; bases not matched to a gene: 5. CDR3 bases read: TGTGCCAGCAGCCACACAGGGGCGGGCTATGCT. It yields the protein CASSHTGAGYA. The CDR3 in full is CASSHTGAGYAEQFF.

Note on this clone: The gene names given are mouse names. The read ends 4 residues before the CDR3 terminus; that terminus is restored from the germline J gene. This chain connects TRBV13-3 to TRBJ2-1; TRBD1 matches 12 bases. V gave up 3 bases and J gave up 5 bases; unmatched junction bases: 0. CDR1 and CDR2 (germline): NNHDY, SYVADS. This CDR3 region has 14 residues. CDR3 loop: CASSGDRGHAEQFF. CDR3 bases read: TGTGCCAGCAGTGGGGACAGGGGGCATGCT.

This clone occurred many times. The gene names here belong to mouse. The CDR3 end lies 4 residues beyond the end of the read and is filled in from the germline J gene. The sample contains more than one DNA sequence encoding this CDR3. The V and J genes are TRBV1 and TRBJ2-5; a weak D match, TRBD1 (5 bases). The V gene lost 4 bases and the J gene lost 0 bases, with 5 bases spanning the gap. Germline assignment: CDR1 NSQYPW and CDR2 LRSPGD (reference sequence). This CDR3 spans 13 amino acids. This CDR3 reads CTCSGTNQDTQYF. CDR3 DNA (partial): TGCACCTGCAGTGGGACAAACCAAGAC.

With regard to this clone: Gene names are the mouse ones. The CDR3 is cut off 4 residues early in the read; its end comes from the germline J gene. The chain joins TRBV17 to TRBJ2-5, with 11 bases lining up with TRBD2. After removal of 3 bases from V and 0 bases from J, the junction contained 2 bases not matched to a gene. Germline CDR1 MNHDT, CDR2 YYDKIL. The CDR3 runs to 16 residues. The CDR3 is CASSRGLGVNQDTQYF. Partial CDR3 DNA: TGTGCTAGCAGTAGGGGACTGGGGGTTAACCAAGAC. The entire variable domain, with the rest obtained from reference TRBV17 and TRBJ2-5, is as follows: DTTVKQNPRYKLARVGKPVNLICSQTMNHDTMYWYQKKPNQAPKLLLFYYDKILNREADTFEKFQSSRPNNSFCSLYIGSAGLEYSAMYLCASSRGLGVNQDTQYFGPGTRLLVL.

A word on this clone: Gene names and germline refer to mouse. The CDR3 extends 4 residues past the end of the read, so its final part is completed from the germline J gene. Additional DNA sequences in this sample encode the identical CDR3. The chain is built from TRBV13-3 and TRBJ2-3, with 7 bases that match TRBD2. Germline V gene sequence: CDR1 NNHDY, CDR2 SYVADS. CDR3 size: 12 residues. Unmatched junction bases numbered 0, after V lost 7 bases and J lost 1 base. The chain's CDR3 is CASLGGAETLYF. Partial CDR3 DNA: TGTGCCAGCCTGGGGGGTGCAGAA.

With regard to this clone: The listed genes are named as in mouse. The DNA ends 4 residues before the CDR3 does, and the rest of the CDR3 is filled in from the germline J gene. Additional DNA sequences in this sample encode the identical CDR3. The chain employs TRBV1 and TRBJ1-1, with D possibly TRBD1 on 5 matching bases. This CDR3 has 14 residues. V lost 3 bases and J lost 0, with 8 bases in between. Looked up from germline, CDR1 is NSQYPW and CDR2 is LRSPGD (reference sequence). The CDR3 sequence is CTCSAGRANTEVFF. The sequenced part of the CDR3 DNA is TGCACCTGCAGTGCCGGCAGGGCAAACACA.

This clone was seen only a few times. The gene symbols are mouse symbols. The read terminates 4 residues ahead of where the CDR3 ends, so the germline J gene completes it. This rearrangement joins TRBV19 to TRBJ1-2; perhaps TRBD1 as D (6 bases). CDR1 and CDR2 (germline): FNHDT, SITEND (reference sequence). V was clipped by 2 bases and J by 0 bases, with 11 bases between them. The CDR3 totals 15 residues. The CDR3 DNA, read in part, is TGTGCCAGCAGTATGGCGGGACAACCAAACTCC. Protein: CASSMAGQPNS. The CDR3 in its entirety is CASSMAGQPNSDYTF.

Note on this clone: The gene names here belong to mouse. Read sequence stops 4 residues before the CDR3 end, and the germline J gene provides the missing end. Other DNA variants within this sample encode the same CDR3. V and J are TRBV1 and TRBJ2-1, with 10 bases aligning to TRBD2. The CDR3 is made up of 16 amino acids. J was trimmed by 3 bases and V by 0 bases; bases with no gene match: 2. Germline values: CDR1 NSQYPW, CDR2 LRSPGD (reference sequence). CDR3 amino acids: CTCSADLGGRYAEQFF. The CDR3 bases that were read are TGCACCTGCAGTGCAGATCTGGGGGGGCGCTATGCT.

As regards this clone: Germline and genes: mouse. Coverage ceases 4 residues before the CDR3 finishes, and the germline J gene fills in the end. The chain carries TRBV19 and TRBJ2-3; possible D gene TRBD1, 5 bases. CDR1 and CDR2 from the germline V gene are FNHDT and SITEND (reference sequence). The V gene lost 3 bases and the J gene lost 0 bases, with 11 bases spanning the gap. The CDR3 contains 15 residues. CDR3 DNA, as far as it was read: TGTGCCAGCAGTACGGGGAAGGGGAGTGCAGAA. Translation: CASSTGKGSAE. The complete CDR3 sequence is CASSTGKGSAETLYF. The full variable domain, with the rest looked up from reference TRBV19 and TRBJ2-3, is GGIITQTPKFLIGQEGQKLTLKCQQNFNHDTMYWYRQDSGKGLRLIYYSITENDLQKGDLSEGYDASREKKSSFSLTVTSAQKNEMAVFLCASSTGKGSAETLYFGSGTRLTVL.

In this sample, this clone turned up a few times. Gene names are mouse gene names. This specimen includes other DNA sequences encoding the same CDR3. CDR3 loop: CASGDAWGQDTQYF. The CDR3 bases that were read are TGTGCCAGCGGTGATGCCTGGGGGCAAGAC. The chain carries TRBV13-2 and TRBJ2-5; 7 nucleotides line up with TRBD2. The read gets to within 4 residues of the CDR3 end, and the germline J gene fills in the rest. V lost 0 bases, J lost 3 bases, and 1 base stayed unmatched. Germline values: CDR1 NNHNN, CDR2 SYGAGS (reference sequence). The CDR3 loop spans 14 amino acids.

A word on this clone: Mouse germline and gene names are used. The read gets to within 4 residues of the CDR3 end, and the germline J gene fills in the rest. V gene TRBV13-1 combines with J gene TRBJ1-1, with 7 bases aligning to TRBD1. J gave up 1 base and V 2 bases, and 5 bases lay outside the gene matches. This CDR3 comprises 15 residues. Germline CDR1 and CDR2: NSHNY and SYGAGN. CDR3 amino acids: CASSDPWDRNTEVFF. The CDR3 bases that were read are TGTGCCAGCAGTGACCCCTGGGACAGAAACACA.

This clone was counted between two and nine times. Mouse gene names and germline throughout. Coverage ceases 4 residues before the CDR3 finishes, and the germline J gene fills in the end. The chain combines TRBV13-1 with TRBJ2-1, with TRBD2 matching over 7 bases. This CDR3 is 15 amino acids long. The ends lost 2 bases at V and 3 bases at J; junction bases unmatched: 5. CDR1 is NSHNY, CDR2 SYGAGN, per germline. The CDR3 bases that were read are TGTGCCAGCAGTGAGGGTTCTGGGGGCTATGCT. It encodes CASSEGSGGYA. The complete CDR3 reads CASSEGSGGYAEQFF.